The clone carrying this T cell receptor (beta chain) was observed many times. One entry per CDR3 protein, called by TCRdb with MiXCR from the 5' RACE reads. The sample includes over 14,000 distinct CDR3 sequences, approximately 19% of them seen just once. This entry comes from a study of T-cell memory formation after mild COVID-19. Study overall: Largely donor-specific TCR clusters were found.

The germline V gene encodes CDR1 SQVTM and CDR2 ANQGSEA. The CDR3 runs to 12 residues. The ends were cut back, 4 bases at V and 4 bases at J, with 10 bases in the middle. The rearrangement links TRBV29-1 to TRBJ1-2; D is possibly TRBD1 (5 bases). Input material: PBMCs or a T cell subset sorted from them (not recorded which). The receptor was derived from an adult woman who had mild COVID-19 (a few samples of this study predate the infection). Cell type and time point are not known. The CDR3: CSVVRGPYGYTF. The CDR3 coding sequence is TGCAGCGTTGTTCGGGGACCCTATGGCTACACCTTC.